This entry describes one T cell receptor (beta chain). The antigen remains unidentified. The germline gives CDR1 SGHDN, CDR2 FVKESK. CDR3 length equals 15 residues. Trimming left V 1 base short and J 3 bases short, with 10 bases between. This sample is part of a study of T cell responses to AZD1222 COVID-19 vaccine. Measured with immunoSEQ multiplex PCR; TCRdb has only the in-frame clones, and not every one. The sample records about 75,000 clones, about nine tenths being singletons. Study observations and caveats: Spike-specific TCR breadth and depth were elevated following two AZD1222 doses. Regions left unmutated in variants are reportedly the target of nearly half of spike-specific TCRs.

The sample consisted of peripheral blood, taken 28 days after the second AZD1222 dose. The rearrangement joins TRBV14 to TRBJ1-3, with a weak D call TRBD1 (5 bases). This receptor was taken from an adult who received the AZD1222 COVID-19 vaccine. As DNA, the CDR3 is TGTGCCAGCAGCCAAGGCTCAGGGTATGGAAACACCATATATTTT. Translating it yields CASSQGSGYGNTIYF.